The text below deals with one TCR beta chain. The data are from a study of blood T cell repertoires in COVID-19. V trimming: 10 bases; J trimming: 5 bases; junction bases outside the gene matches: 13. Looked up from germline, CDR1 is MGHDK and CDR2 is SYGVNS. The CDR3 is made up of 14 amino acids. TCRdb's table, derived via immunoSEQ multiplex PCR, lists solely in-frame clones and lacks some. The sample yields around 100,000 clones, around 85% seen once. The chain is built from TRBV25-1 and TRBJ1-2; 7 bases line up with TRBD1. This receptor was taken from a man aged 65 to 85 with active or convalescent COVID-19. The material sequenced was peripheral blood. CDR3 region: CATAPGGTDYGYTF. Written as DNA, the CDR3 is TGTGCCACCGCCCCGGGGGGGACAGATTATGGCTACACCTTC.